A selection of T cell receptor beta chains follows, all from one sample in a study of identical twins. TCRdb re-called the 5' RACE reads with MiXCR, one entry per CDR3 protein. The sample consists of hundreds of thousands of distinct CDR3 sequences, approximately 7% of them appearing once. This sample was shared with a second study, whose subject was yellow fever vaccine responses in identical twins.

Material for sequencing was memory (CD45RO+) T cells sorted from blood. The receptors were gathered from a woman between 18 and 29 years old in good health. Each CDR3 is given with its conserved first and last residue. D genes are given only for firm matches. Clone size appears in some rows only: once, few, many, or a class for an expanded clone.

J | V | size | D | DNA | CDR3
TRBJ2-1 | TRBV3-1 | few | TRBD2 | TGTGCCAGCAGCCTATACGGGACTAGGGTTCAGAATGAGCAGTTCTTC | CASSLYGTRVQNEQFF
TRBJ2-5 | TRBV20-1 | many | . | TGCAGTTCGGCCTCAGGGGATGGTATGGAGACCCAGTACTTC | CSSASGDGMETQYF
TRBJ2-3 | TRBV6-1 | many | . | TGTGCCAGCATGAGGGGCGACCCAGCAGATACGCAGTATTTT | CASMRGDPADTQYF
TRBJ1-1 | TRBV5-1 | many | TRBD1 | TGCGCCAGCAGCTTACAGGGGGCGGGCACTGAAGCTTTCTTT | CASSLQGAGTEAFF
TRBJ1-1 | TRBV29-1 | many | TRBD1 | TGCAGCGTAGAGGGACAGGGGCAGAGGGGTGAAGCTTTCTTT | CSVEGQGQRGEAFF
TRBJ2-1 | TRBV4-2 | many | . | TGTGCCAGCAGCCCCATACCTCCTAACAATGAGCAGTTCTTC | CASSPIPPNNEQFF
TRBJ1-5 | TRBV3-2 | many | . | TGTGCCAGCAGCCAAGCTTGCCGGGACAGGAAGGCCCCGGGCAATCAGCCCCAGCATTTT | CASSQACRDRKAPGNQPQHF
TRBJ2-1 | TRBV7-8 | many | . | TGTGCCAGCAGCAACAGAAGGACCCAAGACCCCTACAATGAGCAGTTCTTC | CASSNRRTQDPYNEQFF
TRBJ1-1 | TRBV7-9 | . | . | TGTGCCAGCAGCTTAGCCGCTGAAGCTTTCTTT | CASSLAAEAFF
TRBJ2-5 | TRBV28 | many | . | TGTGCCAGCAGTTTGAGGCTAGCCCAAGAGACCCAGTACTTC | CASSLRLAQETQYF
TRBJ2-5 | TRBV5-1 | . | TRBD1 | TGCGCCAGCAGCTTGGCACAGGGGAACCAAGAGACCCAGTACTTC | CASSLAQGNQETQYF